This T cell receptor beta chain was retrieved from a study of immune heterogeneity within non-small cell lung tumors. This clonotype qualifies as medium-sized. Template came from bulk tumor genomic DNA, at approximately 600 ng per sample. From each primary tumor, several far-apart biopsies were obtained during surgery. The patients were newly diagnosed with non-small cell lung cancer, had not been treated, and had curative surgery. The donors were patients with newly diagnosed non-small cell lung cancer undergoing curative-intent surgery. The authors amplified TCR beta CDR3 by multiplex PCR with 32 V and 13 J primers. TCRdb passed the multiplex PCR reads through MiXCR, listing each CDR3 protein once. Seen here are about 5,700 distinct CDR3 sequences, roughly a fifth observed once, and the top ten hold around 9.7%. Germline lookup yields CDR1 DFQATT and CDR2 SNEGSKA (reference sequence). This CDR3 has 14 residues. V was trimmed by 6 bases and J by 8 bases, leaving 19 bases between them.

Sequencing was carried out using lung tumor tissue. The chain joins TRBV20-1 to TRBJ1-4, with D perhaps TRBD1 (5 bases). This clonotype was obtained from a woman aged 55-69 years with non-small cell lung cancer. The CDR3 DNA sequence: TGCAGTGCCAGGGTATCGGGGTTTGGCGAAAAACTGTTTTTT. Its translation is CSARVSGFGEKLFF.